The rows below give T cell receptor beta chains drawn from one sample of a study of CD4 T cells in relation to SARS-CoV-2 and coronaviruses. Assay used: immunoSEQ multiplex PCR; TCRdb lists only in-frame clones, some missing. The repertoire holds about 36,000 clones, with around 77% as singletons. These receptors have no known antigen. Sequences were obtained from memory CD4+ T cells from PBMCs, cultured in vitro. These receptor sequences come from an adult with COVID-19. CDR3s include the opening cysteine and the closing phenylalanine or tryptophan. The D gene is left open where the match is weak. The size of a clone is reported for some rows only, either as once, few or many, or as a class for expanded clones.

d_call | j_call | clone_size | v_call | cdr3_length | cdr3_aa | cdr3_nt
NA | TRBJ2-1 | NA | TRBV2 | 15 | CASSAWSTYHNEQFF | TGTGCCAGCAGTGCGTGGTCCACATACCACAATGAGCAGTTCTTC
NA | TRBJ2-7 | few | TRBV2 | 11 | CASNTGYEQYF | TGTGCCAGCAACACAGGTTACGAGCAGTACTTC
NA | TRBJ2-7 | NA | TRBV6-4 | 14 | CASSDSRDDYEQYF | TGTGCCAGCAGTGACTCCAGGGACGACTACGAGCAGTACTTC
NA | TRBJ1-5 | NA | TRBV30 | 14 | CAWSVQSGNQPQHF | TGTGCCTGGAGTGTACAGTCTGGCAATCAGCCCCAGCATTTT
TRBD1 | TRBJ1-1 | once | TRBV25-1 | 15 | CASTLTGTVNTEAFF | TGTGCCAGCACCTTGACAGGGACGGTGAACACTGAAGCTTTCTTT
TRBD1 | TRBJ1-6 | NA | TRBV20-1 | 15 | CSASEGDRGNSPLHF | TGCAGTGCTAGTGAGGGCGACAGGGGGAATTCACCCCTCCACTTT
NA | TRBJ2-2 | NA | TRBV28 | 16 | CASSSNRGGLAGELFF | TGTGCCAGCAGTTCCAACAGGGGGGGGCTCGCCGGGGAGCTGTTTTTT
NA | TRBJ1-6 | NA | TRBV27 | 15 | CASKTGSSYNSPLHF | TGTGCCAGTAAAACAGGGAGCTCCTATAATTCACCCCTCCACTTT
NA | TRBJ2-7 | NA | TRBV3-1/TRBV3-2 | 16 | CASSPPWGRDHYEQYF | TGTGCCAGCAGCCCCCCCTGGGGCAGGGACCACTACGAGCAGTACTTC
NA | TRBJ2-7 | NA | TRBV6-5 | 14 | CASSTAGSSYEQYF | TGTGCCAGCAGTACAGCCGGGAGTTCCTACGAGCAGTACTTC
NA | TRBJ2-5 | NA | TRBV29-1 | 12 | CIAREAQETQYF | TGCATCGCGAGGGAGGCCCAAGAGACCCAGTACTTC
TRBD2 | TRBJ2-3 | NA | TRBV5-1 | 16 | CASSLGLAGGKDTQYF | TGCGCCAGCAGCCTAGGACTAGCGGGAGGGAAGGATACGCAGTATTTT
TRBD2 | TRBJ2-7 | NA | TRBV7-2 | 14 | CASKTTSGSFEQYF | TGTGCCAGCAAAACTACTAGCGGGAGTTTCGAGCAGTACTTC
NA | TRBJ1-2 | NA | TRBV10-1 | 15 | CASSGLQGLASGYTF | TGCGCCAGCAGTGGATTGCAGGGGCTCGCAAGTGGCTACACCTTC
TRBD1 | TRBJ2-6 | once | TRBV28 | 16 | CASSEQGLRGANVLTF | TGTGCCAGCAGCGAACAGGGGCTTCGTGGGGCCAACGTCCTGACTTTC
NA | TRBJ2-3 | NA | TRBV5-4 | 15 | CASSLAVPGTDTQYF | TGTGCCAGCAGCTTGGCCGTACCGGGGACAGATACGCAGTATTTT
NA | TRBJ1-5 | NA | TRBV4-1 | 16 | CASSQEIRDSNQPQHF | TGCGCCAGCAGCCAAGAAATTCGGGACAGCAATCAGCCCCAGCATTTT
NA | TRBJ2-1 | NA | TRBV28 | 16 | CASSSLRRTSYNEQFF | TGTGCCAGCAGTTCTTTGAGAAGGACCTCCTACAATGAGCAGTTCTTC
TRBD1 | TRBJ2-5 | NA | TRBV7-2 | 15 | CASSAGYRGRETQYF | TGTGCCAGCAGCGCTGGCTACAGGGGGCGAGAGACCCAGTACTTC
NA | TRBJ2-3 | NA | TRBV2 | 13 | CASSPSRVDTQYF | TGTGCCAGCAGTCCGTCTAGAGTAGATACGCAGTATTTT
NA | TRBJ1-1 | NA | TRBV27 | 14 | CASRGRGLNTEAFF | TGTGCCAGCAGGGGGCGGGGGTTAAACACTGAAGCTTTCTTT
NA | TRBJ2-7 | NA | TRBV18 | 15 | CASSPGFQASYEQYF | TGTGCCAGCTCACCGGGGTTCCAGGCCTCCTACGAGCAGTACTTC
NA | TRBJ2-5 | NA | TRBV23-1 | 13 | CASSQRQQETQYF | TGCGCCAGCAGTCAACGACAGCAAGAGACCCAGTACTTC
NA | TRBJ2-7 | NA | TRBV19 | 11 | CATQDYYEQYF | TGTGCCACCCAAGACTACTACGAGCAGTACTTC
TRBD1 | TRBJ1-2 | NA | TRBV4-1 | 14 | CASSQPGQEYGYTF | TGCGCCAGCAGCCAACCCGGACAGGAGTATGGCTACACCTTC
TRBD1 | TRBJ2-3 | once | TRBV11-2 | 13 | CASNRQGTDTQYF | TGTGCCAGCAACCGACAGGGGACAGATACGCAGTATTTT
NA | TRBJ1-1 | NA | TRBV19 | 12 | CASSQGNTEAFF | TGTGCCAGTAGCCAGGGGAACACTGAAGCTTTCTTT
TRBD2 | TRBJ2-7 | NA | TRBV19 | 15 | CASSIAASGSYEQYF | TGTGCCAGTAGTATAGCCGCTAGCGGGAGCTACGAGCAGTACTTC
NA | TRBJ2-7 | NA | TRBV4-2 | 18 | CASSQDRSMAANLYEQYF | TGTGCCAGCAGCCAAGATCGGAGTATGGCAGCAAACCTCTACGAGCAGTACTTC
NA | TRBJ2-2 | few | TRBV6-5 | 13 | CASSLTSTGELFF | TGTGCCAGCAGCCTTACATCCACCGGGGAGCTGTTTTTT
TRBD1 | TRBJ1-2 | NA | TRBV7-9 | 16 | CASSLTTGVANYGYTF | TGTGCCAGCAGCTTAACAACAGGGGTAGCTAACTATGGCTACACCTTC
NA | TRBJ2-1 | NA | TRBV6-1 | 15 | CASREGQKTYNEQFF | TGTGCCAGCAGGGAAGGACAGAAGACCTACAATGAGCAGTTCTTC
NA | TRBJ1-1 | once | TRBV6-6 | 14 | CASSFLSGDTEAFF | TGTGCCAGCAGTTTCTTATCCGGTGACACTGAAGCTTTCTTT
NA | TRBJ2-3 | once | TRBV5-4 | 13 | CASSFKGSDTQYF | TGTGCCAGCAGTTTTAAGGGTTCAGATACGCAGTATTTT
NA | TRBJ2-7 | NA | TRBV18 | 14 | CASSGLGSSYEQYF | TGTGCCAGCTCGGGATTGGGGAGCTCCTACGAGCAGTACTTC
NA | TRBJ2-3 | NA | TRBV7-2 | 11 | CASSYLGTQYF | TGTGCCAGCAGCTATCTGGGTACGCAGTATTTT
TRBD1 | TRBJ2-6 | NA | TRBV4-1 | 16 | CASSQVRGRGANVLTF | TGCGCCAGCAGCCAAGTCAGGGGGCGGGGGGCCAACGTCCTGACTTTC
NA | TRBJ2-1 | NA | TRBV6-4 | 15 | CASSLDASSYNEQFF | TGTGCCAGCAGTCTGGACGCTAGCTCCTACAATGAGCAGTTCTTC
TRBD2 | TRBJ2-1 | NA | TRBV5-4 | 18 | CASSLANPSGRAINEQFF | TGTGCCAGCAGCTTGGCCAACCCGAGCGGGAGGGCCATAAATGAGCAGTTCTTC
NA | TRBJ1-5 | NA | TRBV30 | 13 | CAWSPTRDQPQHF | TGTGCCTGGAGTCCAACTAGGGATCAGCCCCAGCATTTT
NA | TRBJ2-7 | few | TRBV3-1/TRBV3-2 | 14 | CASSQLGGAGEQYF | TGTGCCAGCAGCCAATTAGGGGGAGCGGGTGAGCAGTACTTC
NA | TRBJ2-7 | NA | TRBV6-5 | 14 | CASSPEWLLREQYF | TGTGCCAGCAGTCCTGAATGGCTACTGCGCGAGCAGTACTTC
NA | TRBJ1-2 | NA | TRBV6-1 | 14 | CASSEGRGGFGYTF | TGTGCCAGCAGTGAAGGCAGGGGAGGATTTGGCTACACCTTC
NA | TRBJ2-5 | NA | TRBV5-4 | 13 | CASSPGPRGTQYF | TGTGCCAGCAGCCCGGGACCGCGAGGGACCCAGTACTTC
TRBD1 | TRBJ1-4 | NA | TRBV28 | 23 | CASSPHTGQGRRRGFSGNEKLFF | TGTGCCAGCAGTCCCCATACAGGACAGGGTAGAAGAAGGGGGTTTTCTGGGAATGAAAAACTGTTTTTT
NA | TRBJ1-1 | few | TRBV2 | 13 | CASSDGLRTEAFF | TGTGCCAGCAGTGACGGGTTACGGACTGAAGCTTTCTTT
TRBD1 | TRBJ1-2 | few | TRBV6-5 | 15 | CASSLNRGTGRGYTF | TGTGCCAGCAGTCTAAACCGAGGGACAGGTCGCGGCTACACCTTC
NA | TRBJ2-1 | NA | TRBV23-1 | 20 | CASSQETTGDYQSPYNEQFF | TGCGCCAGCAGTCAGGAGACAACAGGGGACTACCAGTCTCCTTACAATGAGCAGTTCTTC
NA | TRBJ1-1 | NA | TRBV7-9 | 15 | CASSALGGVGTEAFF | TGTGCCAGCAGCGCCTTGGGAGGGGTCGGCACTGAAGCTTTCTTT
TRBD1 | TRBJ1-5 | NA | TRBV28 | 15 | CASLRGTGAGQPQHF | TGTGCCAGCCTTCGTGGGACAGGGGCAGGTCAGCCCCAGCATTTT
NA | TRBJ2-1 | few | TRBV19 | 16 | CASSIKAEFTYNEQFF | TGTGCCAGTAGTATAAAAGCGGAGTTTACCTACAATGAGCAGTTCTTC
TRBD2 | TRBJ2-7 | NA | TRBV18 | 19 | CASSATSGIILGDRYEQYF | TGTGCCAGCTCGGCTACTAGCGGGATTATTCTCGGGGACCGCTACGAGCAGTACTTC
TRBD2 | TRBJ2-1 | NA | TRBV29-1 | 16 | CSVTPGLAGGYNEQFF | TGCAGCGTAACCCCGGGTTTGGCGGGAGGGTACAATGAGCAGTTCTTC
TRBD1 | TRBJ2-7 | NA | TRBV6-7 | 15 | CASSYSGQDHYEQYF | TGTGCCAGCAGTTACTCGGGACAGGATCACTACGAGCAGTACTTC
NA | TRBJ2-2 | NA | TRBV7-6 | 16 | CASRLGGGVSTGELFF | TGTGCCAGCAGACTAGGGGGGGGAGTATCTACCGGGGAGCTGTTTTTT
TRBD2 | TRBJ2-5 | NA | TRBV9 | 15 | CASSASSGRTETQYF | TGTGCCAGCAGCGCGTCTAGCGGGAGAACAGAGACCCAGTACTTC
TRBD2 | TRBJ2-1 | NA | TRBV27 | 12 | CASSGRPFEQFF | TGTGCCAGCAGCGGGAGGCCTTTTGAGCAGTTCTTC